This TCR beta chain was recovered during a study of blood T cell repertoires in COVID-19. Study as a whole: Donors in the United States, Italy and Spain gave samples during acute or convalescent COVID-19. The cDNA or gDNA used as material had been derived from T cells, B-cell-depleted T cells, or PBMCs.

V lost 3 bases to trimming and J lost 4 bases; unmatched junction nucleotides: 6. The CDR3 length is 15 residues. Germline V gene lookup returns CDR1 SGDLS and CDR2 YYNGEE. In the original analysis: Amplifying reference gene primers gave estimates of nucleated cell counts. The protocol was immunoSEQ multiplex PCR, while the TCRdb copy is restricted to in-frame clones and leaves out a portion. V, J and clone size are those of that table, while D and trimming were read from the DNA. This repertoire shows around 130,000 clones, roughly four fifths found once; its top ten account for 9.5% to 14%. Material for sequencing was peripheral blood. This TCR was sampled from a human donor in a cohort sampled during active COVID-19. The rearrangement uses TRBV9 and TRBJ1-2; 10 bases agree with TRBD1. The CDR3 loop reads CASSADRGAFYGYTF. In nucleotides, the CDR3 is TGTGCCAGCAGCGCGGACAGGGGGGCATTCTATGGCTACACCTTC.